One T cell receptor beta chain is described in this entry. The source of the sample is a study of blood T cell repertoires in COVID-19. Study-wide context: The samples span acute and convalescent COVID-19 from the United States, Italy and Spain.

Under the authors' procedure: It was from reference gene primer amplification that nucleated cell counts were estimated. The assay was immunoSEQ multiplex PCR, and TCRdb's table has in-frame clones only and misses some. V, J and clone size were drawn from that table, and D and trimming were deduced from the DNA. The sample holds approximately 230,000 clones, roughly 85% seen once. CDR1 is KGHSH and CDR2 is LQKENI in the germline V gene. The CDR3 consists of 13 residues. J gave up 9 bases and V 10 bases, and 8 bases lay outside the gene matches. Sequencing was done on a sample of peripheral blood. The receptor was derived from a man between 18 and 35 years old with active or convalescent COVID-19. V usage is TRBV18 and J usage is TRBJ1-6; TRBD1 agrees at 8 bases. CDR3 nucleotide sequence: TGTGCCACCACCGGGACAGGCATTTCACCCCTCCACTTT. Translated: CATTGTGISPLHF.